This T cell receptor (beta chain) was sequenced during a study of blood T cell repertoires in COVID-19. Turning to the study itself: Acute and convalescent COVID-19 specimens originated in the United States, Italy and Spain.

Cohort allocation depended upon clinical history that participants reported. Method: immunoSEQ multiplex PCR; TCRdb's copy keeps in-frame clones and lacks some. The sample comprises under 350,000 clones, just over 85% of which are singletons, and 3.5% to 5% rests with the top ten. Sequencing was carried out using PBMCs or T cells enriched from blood (not recorded which). The clonotype comes from a man aged 25 to 40 who had recovered from COVID-19.

CDR3 sequence reads: CASRRTSGRNYEQYF. As DNA, the CDR3 is TGTGCCAGCAGACGAACTAGCGGGAGGAACTACGAGCAGTACTTC. This chain joins TRBV7-2 and TRBJ2-5, with 12 nucleotides matching TRBD2. The J call may be mistaken, given a closer DNA end match to TRBJ2-7. This CDR3 is built from 15 residues. Germline V CDR1 and CDR2: SGHTA, FQGNSA.